The clone carrying this T cell receptor (beta chain) was recorded once. This CDR3 comprises 13 residues. Trimming pared 1 base from V and 10 bases from J, leaving 13 bases between. This record comes from a study of control samples from healthy donors and cancer patients. TCRdb keeps only in-frame clones here, not all; method: immunoSEQ multiplex PCR. The sample lists approximately 90,000 clones, approximately 90% occurring once. The chain is built from TRBV12-3 or TRBV12-4 and TRBJ1-2; D possibly corresponds to TRBD1 (5 bases). This TCR was sampled from a woman aged 70-85 years in good health. Sequences were obtained from blood. CDR3 residues: CASSLGGRFSYTF. For the CDR3, the DNA is TGTGCCAGCAGTTTAGGGGGACGGTTTTCCTACACCTTC.